The 23 T cell receptor beta chains below were found in one sample sequenced in a study of OX40 agonist ivuxolimab in advanced cancers. Produced via immunoSEQ multiplex PCR; TCRdb's table is partial and in-frame only. The data show 50,000 to 60,000 clones, about 80% seen once. The input for sequencing was CD4+ or CD8+ T cells sorted from blood, taken in a trial of the OX40 agonist ivuxolimab. The receptors come from an adult with an advanced solid tumor such as melanoma, head and neck, liver or kidney cancer.

Here the CDR3 reads CAWSSLGTSGRSYEQYF. The DNA for the CDR3 is TGTGCCTGGAGTAGCCTCGGGACTAGCGGGAGGTCCTACGAGCAGTACTTC. The V and J genes are TRBV30 and TRBJ2-7, with TRBD2 identical over 15 bases. V shed 2 bases and J 1 base; nucleotides not matched to a gene: 6. The CDR3 is made up of 17 amino acids. Germline CDR1 GTSNPN, CDR2 SVGIG (reference sequence). Full variable domain (missing parts from reference TRBV30 and TRBJ2-7): SQTIHQWPATLVQPVGSPLSLECTVEGTSNPNLYWYRQAAGRGLQLLFYSVGIGQISSEVPQNLSASRPQDRQFILSSKKLLLSDSGFYLCAWSSLGTSGRSYEQYFGPGTRLTVT.

The rearrangement joins TRBV11-1 to TRBJ2-2; 12 nucleotides align to TRBD2. The CDR3 is 17 amino acids. CDR1 and CDR2 from the germline V gene are SGHAT and FQDESV (reference sequence). V dropped 5 bases and J dropped 5; count of bases not matched to a gene: 9. CDR3 sequence: CASSPTSGGAKTGELFF. The CDR3, as DNA: TGTGCCAGCAGCCCGACTAGCGGGGGTGCAAAGACCGGGGAGCTGTTTTTT.

V usage is TRBV19 and J usage is TRBJ1-5; D ambiguous. The CDR3 is 14 residues long. Trimming left V 3 bases short and J 0 bases short, with 6 bases between. The germline V gene has CDR1 LNHDA and CDR2 SQIVND (reference sequence). The CDR3 reads CASSMYSSNQPQHF. CDR3 DNA: TGTGCCAGTAGTATGTATAGTAGCAATCAGCCCCAGCATTTT.

The chain has TRBV19 and TRBJ1-1; D is uncertain. The CDR3 runs to 15 residues. The germline V gene encodes CDR1 LNHDA and CDR2 SQIVND (reference sequence). V was pared by 6 bases and J by 2 bases, with 16 bases between. CDR3 loop: CASSPKGRINTEAFF. CDR3 nucleotides: TGTGCCAGTAGCCCGAAGGGCAGAATTAACACTGAAGCTTTCTTT.

This clone has just a few counts. The chain couples TRBV5-1 to TRBJ2-1; 7 bases match TRBD2. Germline CDR1 SGHRS, CDR2 YFSETQ. With 7 bases clipped from V and 0 bases from J, the junction kept 7 bases outside the gene matches. The CDR3 is 15 amino acids. The CDR3 region is CASSTSDNSYNEQFF. The CDR3 nucleotides read TGCGCCAGCTCAACTAGCGATAACTCCTACAATGAGCAGTTCTTC.

This chain links TRBV19 with TRBJ1-5; 9 bases line up with TRBD1. This CDR3 has 16 amino acids. The germline gives CDR1 LNHDA, CDR2 SQIVND (reference sequence). V was pared by 7 bases and J by 0 bases, with 7 bases of the junction left unmatched. CDR3 in amino acids: CASTHGDRVSNQPQHF. CDR3 nucleotides: TGTGCCAGTACCCATGGGGACAGGGTTAGCAATCAGCCCCAGCATTTT.

In DNA, the CDR3 is TGTGCCAGCAACCAGGACAGGGGCTATGGCTACACCTTC. It yields the protein CASNQDRGYGYTF. The chain is built from TRBV6-1 and TRBJ1-2; 9 nucleotides align to TRBD1. This CDR3 is 13 amino acids long. From germline, CDR1 is MNHNS and CDR2 SASEGT. The ends lost 7 bases at V and 4 bases at J; junction bases unmatched: 4.

The chain is built from TRBV29-1 and TRBJ2-1; 7 nucleotides match TRBD2. Germline V gene sequence: CDR1 SQVTM, CDR2 ANQGSEA. This CDR3 spans 15 amino acids. The J segment lost 2 bases and the V segment lost 4 bases, leaving 8 bases of the junction unmatched. The CDR3 reads CSVGEASGTYNEQFF. CDR3 coding DNA: TGCAGCGTTGGAGAAGCTAGCGGAACCTACAATGAGCAGTTCTTC.

The chain couples TRBV5-4 to TRBJ2-1; 11 bases map to TRBD2. V trimming: 4 bases; J trimming: 2 bases; junction bases outside the gene matches: 5. This CDR3 is 16 amino acids long. Germline lookup yields CDR1 SGHNT and CDR2 YYREEE (reference sequence). For the CDR3, the DNA is TGTGCCAGCAGCCCTAGCGGGGGGCCCCCCTACAATGAGCAGTTCTTC. This encodes CASSPSGGPPYNEQFF.

The CDR3 loop reads CASSSPQEQGYEQYF. The CDR3, as DNA: TGTGCCAGCAGCTCCCCCCAAGAGCAGGGCTACGAGCAGTACTTC. V and J are TRBV28 and TRBJ2-7; perhaps TRBD1 as D (5 bases). Trimming left V 6 bases short and J 3 bases short, with 18 bases between. CDR3 size: 15 residues. CDR1 and CDR2 (germline): MDHEN, SYDVKM. Based on the CDR3 plus reference TRBV28 and TRBJ2-7, the full variable domain is DVKVTQSSRYLVKRTGEKVFLECVQDMDHENMFWYRQDPGLGLRLIYFSYDVKMKEKGDIPEGYSVSREKKERFSLILESASTNQTSMYLCASSSPQEQGYEQYFGPGTRLTVT.

This chain uses TRBV1 with TRBJ2-3; TRBD2 reflects the table's D call only, with no check against the DNA. TRBV1 is flagged as a pseudogene. The CDR3 loop spans 20 amino acids. CDR3 nucleotide sequence: TGCACCAGCAGCCAATCCCCCCGAGCGGGGACAACCGTAGTAACAGATACGCAGTATTTT. It encodes CTSSQSPRAGTTVVTDTQYF.

This chain joins TRBV15 and TRBJ2-3, with unresolved D. Trimming took off 9 bases at V and 1 base at J, with 14 bases between the two ends. Looked up from germline, CDR1 is LNHNV and CDR2 is YYDKDF (reference sequence). The CDR3 contains 14 residues. The CDR3: CATRGRVGTDTQYF. The CDR3 region has the DNA TGTGCCACAAGAGGACGCGTGGGCACAGATACGCAGTATTTT.

The rearrangement uses TRBV29-1 and TRBJ2-1, with 9 bases that match TRBD1. The CDR3 totals 14 residues. The germline V gene encodes CDR1 SQVTM and CDR2 ANQGSEA. Trimming at V came to 7 bases and at J to 6 bases, leaving 10 bases not matched to a gene. This CDR3 is CSGHQRTGANEQFF. CDR3 bases: TGCAGCGGCCACCAGAGGACAGGGGCCAATGAGCAGTTCTTC.

This clone has just one count. The chain recombines TRBV7-8 with TRBJ1-5, with TRBD1 identical over 7 bases. The germline V gene encodes CDR1 SGHVS and CDR2 FQNEAQ. The CDR3 runs to 15 residues. V was pared by 6 bases and J by 5 bases, with 10 bases of the junction left unmatched. The chain's CDR3 is CASSRQGRSDQPQHF. The CDR3 DNA sequence: TGTGCCAGCAGTCGACAGGGCAGGTCAGATCAGCCCCAGCATTTT.

This clone was observed a few times. This rearrangement joins TRBV7-3 to TRBJ1-6; D unresolved. Germline V lookup: CDR1 SGHTA, CDR2 FQGTGA. V lost 5 bases to trimming and J lost 6 bases, with 14 bases between them. The CDR3 length is 15 residues. As DNA, the CDR3 is TGTGCCAGCAGCAAGACCGGCAGCGGTAATTCACCCCTCCACTTT. As protein: CASSKTGSGNSPLHF.

Concerning this clone itself: One end of the junction varies from germline; a read error may be responsible. CDR3 sequence reads: CASSTRARGDEQHF. For the CDR3, the DNA is TGTGCCAGCAGCACACGGGCCAGGGGGGACGAGCAGCACTTC. The V gene is TRBV11-1, the J gene TRBJ2-7; weak D call: TRBD1 (7 bases). The CDR3 sequence is 14 residues long. Germline loops: CDR1 SGHAT, CDR2 FQDESV (reference sequence).

This chain uses TRBV15 with TRBJ2-7; D is undetermined. Germline V gives CDR1 LNHNV, CDR2 YYDKDF (reference sequence). The length of the CDR3 is 12 residues. V was clipped by 3 bases and J by 7 bases, with 10 bases between them. The CDR3 loop reads CATSSSYGEQYF. DNA of the CDR3: TGTGCCACCAGCAGCTCATACGGGGAGCAGTACTTC.

The genes are TRBV27 and TRBJ2-1; D not certain. This CDR3 contains 13 residues. The ends were cut back, 6 bases at V and 5 bases at J, with 11 bases in the middle. Germline V CDR1 and CDR2: MNHEY, SMNVEV (reference sequence). The CDR3 protein is CASSPTLDNEQFF. The DNA for the CDR3 is TGTGCCAGCAGCCCGACCCTGGACAATGAGCAGTTCTTC.

This clone was seen just once. The V and J genes are TRBV6-5 and TRBJ2-1, with 14 bases identical to TRBD2. CDR1 and CDR2 from the germline V gene are MNHEY and SVGAGI. This CDR3 spans 16 amino acids. V dropped 0 bases and J dropped 10; count of bases not matched to a gene: 5. CDR3: CASSYSTSGGAREQFF. CDR3 sequence (DNA): TGTGCCAGCAGTTACTCGACTAGCGGGGGGGCTCGGGAGCAGTTCTTC.

In its sample, this clone was seen a few times. J is TRBJ2-2 and V is TRBV5-5; 9 bases match TRBD1. Trimming cost V 3 bases and J 1 base; bases outside gene matches: 10. Germline V CDR1 and CDR2: SGHKS, YYEKEE (reference sequence). CDR3 length: 18 residues. The CDR3 sequence: CASSSRTQGAMNTGELFF. The CDR3 bases are TGTGCCAGCAGCTCCCGGACACAGGGGGCGATGAACACCGGGGAGCTGTTTTTT.

The chain joins TRBV5-4 to TRBJ2-5, with D possibly being TRBD1 (6 bases). The V gene lost 0 bases and the J gene lost 4 bases, with 10 bases spanning the gap. Germline V gene lookup returns CDR1 SGHNT and CDR2 YYREEE (reference sequence). The CDR3 covers 14 residues. DNA for the CDR3: TGTGCCAGCAGCTTGGGCCAGGGGAGAGAGACCCAGTACTTC. Its protein product is CASSLGQGRETQYF.

The chain has TRBV4-1 and TRBJ2-1, with TRBD2 identical over 12 bases. The CDR3 spans 20 residues. The ends lost 0 bases at V and 4 bases at J; junction bases unmatched: 13. The germline CDR1 and CDR2 sequences are MGHRA and YSYEKL. The CDR3 sequence is CASSQDHAIRLAGVYNEQFF. The CDR3, as DNA: TGCGCCAGCAGCCAAGACCATGCGATCCGACTAGCGGGGGTTTACAATGAGCAGTTCTTC.

This clone was found once. V and J are TRBV5-8 and TRBJ2-7; a possible D gene is TRBD1 (6 bases). Trimming cost V 5 bases and J 3 bases, with 12 bases left between them. This CDR3 contains 13 residues. Germline loops: CDR1 SGHTS, CDR2 YDEGEE. This CDR3 is CASSVNRDYEQYF. In nucleotides, the CDR3 is TGTGCCAGCAGTGTTAACAGGGACTACGAGCAGTACTTC.